A selection of T cell receptor beta chains follows, all from one sample in a study of cytomegalovirus exposure and HLA in healthy donors. Measured with immunoSEQ multiplex PCR; TCRdb has only the in-frame clones, and not every one. The profile shows approximately 100,000 clones, approximately 79% of them singletons. The material sequenced was PBMCs. Receptor source: a woman aged 40 to 50 in good health and CMV-seronegative. Both conserved end residues are part of each CDR3. The D gene is left open where the match is weak. The size of a clone is reported for some rows only, either as once, few or many, or as a class for expanded clones.

j_call d_call v_call clone_size cdr3_aa cdr3_nt
TRBJ2-7 NA TRBV27 NA CASRIAGEQYF TGTGCCAGCAGGATTGCCGGCGAGCAGTACTTC
TRBJ2-2 NA TRBV7-8 NA CASRLQGGGGELFF TGTGCCAGCAGACTACAGGGAGGGGGCGGGGAGCTGTTTTTT
TRBJ2-7 NA TRBV28 NA CASTLTRASYEQYF TGTGCCAGCACCCTTACTAGAGCGTCCTACGAGCAGTACTTC
TRBJ2-7 NA TRBV2 NA CASLRDTEYEQYF TGTGCCAGCCTCCGGGACACCGAGTACGAGCAGTACTTC
TRBJ2-7 NA TRBV9 once CASSDQGYEQYF TGTGCCAGCAGCGACCAGGGCTACGAGCAGTACTTC
TRBJ2-7 TRBD2 TRBV19 NA CASSRASGYYEQYF TGTGCCAGTAGTAGAGCTAGCGGGTACTACGAGCAGTACTTC
TRBJ1-1 NA TRBV2 NA CASSLEMNTEAFF TGTGCCAGCAGTCTAGAGATGAACACTGAAGCTTTCTTT
TRBJ2-3 TRBD1 TRBV9 NA CASSVDPRQGKSADTQYF TGTGCCAGCAGCGTAGATCCCCGACAGGGGAAATCGGCAGATACGCAGTATTTT
TRBJ1-1 NA TRBV7-9 NA CASSLYRFDTEAFF TGTGCCAGCAGCTTATATCGGTTTGACACTGAAGCTTTCTTT
TRBJ2-5 TRBD2 TRBV2 NA CASSWEGTSGGKTQYF TGTGCCAGCAGTTGGGAGGGGACTAGCGGGGGAAAGACCCAGTACTTC
TRBJ2-1 TRBD2 TRBV27 NA CASSLPSASGSYNEQFF TGTGCCAGCAGTCTCCCCTCCGCTAGCGGCTCCTACAATGAGCAGTTCTTC
TRBJ2-3 NA TRBV9 NA CASSVVERTDTQYF TGTGCCAGCAGCGTAGTTGAGCGTACAGATACGCAGTATTTT
TRBJ2-1 NA TRBV7-9 NA CASSSGSNEQFF TGTGCCAGCAGCTCAGGGTCAAATGAGCAGTTCTTC
TRBJ1-6 TRBD1 TRBV28 NA CASRGGQGENSPLHF TGTGCCAGCAGGGGGGGACAGGGAGAAAATTCACCCCTCCACTTT
TRBJ2-7 NA TRBV7-8 once CASTLLGASGGYEQYF TGTGCCAGCACCTTACTAGGTGCCTCCGGAGGGTACGAGCAGTACTTC
TRBJ1-5 NA TRBV19 NA CASSMQGYSNQPQHF TGTGCCAGTAGTATGCAGGGGTATAGCAATCAGCCCCAGCATTTT
TRBJ1-5 TRBD1 TRBV9 NA CASSAGQGNQPQHF TGTGCCAGCAGCGCCGGACAGGGGAATCAGCCCCAGCATTTT
TRBJ2-7 TRBD2 TRBV7-2 NA CASSPPGLAGGEQYF TGTGCCAGCAGCCCACCGGGACTAGCGGGGGGGGAGCAGTACTTC
TRBJ2-5 NA TRBV7-8 NA CASSQEAEETQYF TGTGCCAGCAGTCAAGAGGCGGAGGAGACCCAGTACTTC
TRBJ2-5 NA TRBV29-1 NA CSVGRGTQETQYF TGCAGCGTTGGTCGAGGTACCCAAGAGACCCAGTACTTC
TRBJ1-2 NA TRBV12-5 NA CASGFGPGDYGYTF TGTGCTAGTGGTTTCGGTCCTGGAGACTATGGCTACACCTTC
TRBJ1-1 NA TRBV7-2 NA CASSLRLNTEAFF TGTGCCAGCAGCTTGCGGTTAAACACTGAAGCTTTCTTT
TRBJ1-5 NA TRBV29-1 NA CTSPSGRRGNQPQHF TGCACCTCCCCCTCAGGGCGCAGGGGCAATCAGCCCCAGCATTTT
TRBJ2-2 NA TRBV5-1 few CASSLQQVAGELFF TGCGCCAGCAGCCTGCAGCAGGTTGCCGGGGAGCTGTTTTTT
TRBJ1-5 TRBD1 TRBV18 NA CASSPPGQASGQPQHF TGTGCCAGCTCACCACCGGGACAGGCGTCTGGACAGCCCCAGCATTTT
TRBJ1-1 TRBD1 TRBV29-1 NA CSVRTGENTEAFF TGCAGCGTCAGGACAGGGGAGAACACTGAAGCTTTCTTT
TRBJ2-3 NA TRBV11-2 NA CASSLVRDTQYF TGTGCCAGCAGCTTAGTGCGAGATACGCAGTATTTT
TRBJ2-7 TRBD1 TRBV7-9 NA CSSSLTRDRLHSYEQYF TGTTCCAGCAGCTTAACGCGGGACAGGTTACACTCCTACGAGCAGTACTTC
TRBJ2-3 TRBD1 TRBV5-1 NA CASSLVRQGITDTQYF TGCGCCAGCAGCTTGGTACGACAGGGGATCACAGATACGCAGTATTTT
TRBJ2-7 TRBD1 TRBV6-6 NA CASSYSQDRDEQYF TGTGCCAGCAGTTACTCTCAGGACAGGGACGAGCAGTACTTC
TRBJ1-3 NA TRBV4-3 NA CASSQDSTSGNTIYF TGCGCCAGCAGCCAAGACAGTACCTCTGGAAACACCATATATTTT
TRBJ2-1 NA TRBV7-8 NA CASSLGLLNEQFF TGTGCCAGCAGCTTAGGTCTTCTAAATGAGCAGTTCTTC
TRBJ1-1 NA TRBV5-8 NA CASSLTVNTEAFF TGTGCCAGCAGCTTGACGGTGAACACTGAAGCTTTCTTT
TRBJ2-1 TRBD1 TRBV5-5 few CASNQRDRDLSGQFF TGTGCCAGCAACCAACGGGACAGGGATTTGAGTGGGCAGTTCTTC
TRBJ1-5 NA TRBV7-2 NA CASSLTWGGGQPQHF TGTGCCAGCAGCTTAACATGGGGGGGTGGTCAGCCCCAGCATTTT
TRBJ2-7 NA TRBV5-1 once CASTKDSSSYEQYF TGCGCCAGCACCAAGGACTCGAGCTCCTACGAGCAGTACTTC
TRBJ2-5 TRBD2 TRBV2 NA CASSDGLAGVEETQYF TGTGCCAGCAGTGACGGACTAGCGGGAGTGGAAGAGACCCAGTACTTC
TRBJ1-1 NA TRBV10-3 NA CATAQGVNTEAFF TGTGCCACCGCACAGGGCGTGAACACTGAAGCTTTCTTT
TRBJ2-4 TRBD1 TRBV19 NA CASSPRTGGANIQYF TGTGCCAGTAGTCCAAGGACAGGGGGAGCGAACATTCAGTACTTC
TRBJ2-5 NA TRBV19 NA CASSQTRWGGEETQYF TGTGCCAGTAGCCAAACTAGATGGGGAGGAGAAGAGACCCAGTACTTC
TRBJ2-7 TRBD1 TRBV30 few CAWSAPPTGVYEQYF TGTGCCTGGAGTGCCCCTCCGACAGGGGTCTACGAGCAGTACTTC
TRBJ2-1 TRBD2 TRBV7-2 NA CASSGPLAGNNEQFF TGTGCCAGCAGCGGACCCCTAGCGGGGAACAATGAGCAGTTCTTC
TRBJ2-7 NA TRBV6-5 NA CASSYVGEQYF TGTGCCAGCAGTTACGTCGGGGAGCAGTACTTC
TRBJ1-1 TRBD1 TRBV29-1 few CSVGGQYLNTEAFF TGCAGCGTGGGGGGACAGTACCTGAACACTGAAGCTTTCTTT
TRBJ2-7 NA TRBV6-5 few CASSYSAVLSYEQYF TGTGCCAGCAGTTACTCGGCAGTACTATCCTACGAGCAGTACTTC
TRBJ1-2 TRBD1 TRBV28 NA CASSSTGGNGYTF TGTGCCAGCAGCTCGACAGGGGGGAATGGCTACACCTTC
TRBJ1-1 NA TRBV30 few CAWSPRAGNTEAFF TGTGCCTGGAGTCCAAGGGCGGGGAACACTGAAGCTTTCTTT
TRBJ1-1 NA TRBV30 NA CAWEGSPNEAFF TGTGCCTGGGAGGGCAGTCCTAATGAAGCTTTCTTT